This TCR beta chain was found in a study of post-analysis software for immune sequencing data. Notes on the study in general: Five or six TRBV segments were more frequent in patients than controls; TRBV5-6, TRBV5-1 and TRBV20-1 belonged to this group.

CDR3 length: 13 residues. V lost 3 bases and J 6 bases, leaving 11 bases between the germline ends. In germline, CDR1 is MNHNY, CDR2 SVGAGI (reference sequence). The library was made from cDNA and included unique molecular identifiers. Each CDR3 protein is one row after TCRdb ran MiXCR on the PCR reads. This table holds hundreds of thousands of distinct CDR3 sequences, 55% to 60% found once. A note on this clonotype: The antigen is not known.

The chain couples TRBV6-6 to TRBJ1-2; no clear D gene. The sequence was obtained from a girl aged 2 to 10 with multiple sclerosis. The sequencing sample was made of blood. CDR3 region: CASSYGVADGYTF. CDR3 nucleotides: TGTGCCAGCAGTTATGGGGTGGCGGATGGCTACACCTTC.